This TCR beta chain was identified during a study of CD4 and CD8 cells across lung adenocarcinoma regions. MiXCR was run by TCRdb on the PCR reads, yielding one entry per CDR3 protein. The sample has 9,500 to 15,000 distinct CDR3 sequences; about 50% are singletons. The trim removed 1 base at V and 5 bases at J, leaving 8 bases unmatched. Germline CDR1 reads SGHNT; CDR2 reads YENEEA. This CDR3 comprises 16 residues. Samples came from patients with localized non-small cell lung adenocarcinoma. This clonotype has at least ten counts. V is TRBV11-3 and J is TRBJ2-1; 7 bases are a match to TRBD2. The sequence was collected from a male donor with lung adenocarcinoma. The CD4 and CD8 labels of this study may be unreliable. Sequencing was carried out using CD8+ T cells from the margin of a lung tumor. The chain's CDR3 is CASSLGLAETHNEQFF. CDR3 DNA: TGTGCCAGCAGCTTAGGGCTAGCGGAGACCCACAATGAGCAGTTCTTC.